This entry features one T cell receptor (beta chain) sequence. Generated by immunoSEQ multiplex PCR, the TCRdb table keeps only in-frame clones and is missing some. The sample shows 140,000 to 150,000 clones, roughly nine tenths of them seen only once. Germline V gene sequence: CDR1 SGHTA, CDR2 FQGNSA. The CDR3 sequence is 15 residues long. Trimming pared 2 bases from V and 2 bases from J, leaving 10 bases between. This specimen comes from a study of T cell responses to AZD1222 COVID-19 vaccine. The clonotype was recovered from an adult who received the AZD1222 COVID-19 vaccine. The sequences come from peripheral blood, collected 28 days after the second AZD1222 dose. The chain links TRBV7-2 to TRBJ2-1; either TRBD1 or TRBD2 may fit D (6 bases each). Written as DNA, the CDR3 is TGTGCCAGCAGCTTATTGGGGGGCCCCTACAATGAGCAGTTCTTC. Its translation: CASSLLGGPYNEQFF.